Below, 10 T cell receptor beta chains from the same sample are listed, as sequenced in a study of T cell repertoires in cytomegalovirus infection (dated by TCRdb to between 2018 and 2021). Instrument used: Illumina HiSeq 1500. Using fastp at Q25 and MiXCR, TCRdb reprocessed the public reads and kept productive beta chains. Each entry merges the rows of one CDR3 protein and shows their most common DNA and genes. The sample includes about 180,000 distinct CDR3 sequences, with roughly an eighth observed a single time. The ten largest clones represent more than 20% of the sample. The specimen was PBMCs. The receptors derive from a human donor in good health (CMV status not recorded). Some clones in this sample may be carry-over from other donors' samples.

Many counts were recorded for this clonotype. This chain uses TRBV6-2 or TRBV6-3 with TRBJ1-6, with TRBD1 matching over 7 bases. The CDR3 totals 16 residues. The germline V gene encodes CDR1 MNHEY and CDR2 SVGEGT. J was trimmed by 7 bases and V by 3 bases; bases with no gene match: 9. CDR3: CASSYSLTGRNSPLHF. DNA for the CDR3: TGTGCCAGCAGTTATTCGTTGACAGGGCGGAATTCACCCCTCCACTTT.

This clonotype came up many times. This sequence joins TRBV4-1 and TRBJ2-3; D not certain. V dropped 0 bases and J dropped 4 bases, with 11 bases sitting between them. The V gene's germline CDR1 is MGHRA and CDR2 YSYEKL. The CDR3 totals 15 residues. The CDR3 nucleotides read TGCGCCAGCAGCCAAGATATTCCGGGTTCAGATACGCAGTATTTT. It specifies CASSQDIPGSDTQYF.

The chain links TRBV7-2 to TRBJ2-3, with D perhaps matching TRBD2 (6 bases). CDR1 and CDR2 from the germline V gene are SGHTA and FQGNSA. This CDR3 contains 15 residues. The germline V and J ends were trimmed by 3 bases and 3 bases, with 13 bases remaining between them. The CDR3 is CASSFDGGGTDTQYF. The CDR3 region has the DNA TGTGCCAGCAGCTTCGATGGGGGAGGAACAGATACGCAGTATTTT.

This clonotype was picked up many times. The chain has TRBV11-2 and TRBJ2-5; the D gene could be TRBD1 or TRBD2 (5 bases each). Trimming shortened V by 6 bases and J by 1 base, and 15 bases separated the two germline ends. The germline gives CDR1 SGHAT, CDR2 FQNNGV. The CDR3 runs to 15 residues. The CDR3 bases are TGTGCCAGCAGTCTAGGGACGGACCTCCAAGAGACCCAGTACTTC. Translation: CASSLGTDLQETQYF.

The table lists this clonotype with many counts. V is TRBV11-1 and J is TRBJ1-2; no clear D. This CDR3 spans 14 amino acids. Germline lookup yields CDR1 SGHAT and CDR2 FQDESV (reference sequence). Trimming removed 3 bases from V and 6 bases from J, with 14 bases in between. The CDR3 loop reads CASSLTLSNDGYTF. In DNA, the CDR3 is TGTGCCAGCAGCTTGACACTATCAAATGATGGCTACACCTTC.

CDR3 protein: CASSWARQPQHF. CDR3 nucleotides: TGTGCCAGCAGCTGGGCTAGGCAGCCCCAGCATTTT. This chain connects TRBV7-9 to TRBJ1-5; the D is unclear. CDR1 SEHNR and CDR2 FQNEAQ come from the germline V gene (reference sequence). The CDR3 loop spans 12 amino acids. Trimming removed 4 bases from V and 7 bases from J, with 8 bases in between. The full variable domain, its missing parts supplied by reference TRBV7-9 and TRBJ1-5, is DTGVSQNPRHKITKRGQNVTFRCDPISEHNRLYWYRQTLGQGPEFLTYFQNEAQLEKSRLLSDRFSAERPKGSFSTLEIQRTEQGDSAMYLCASSWARQPQHFGDGTRLSIL.

This chain's CDR3 is CASSLGWTYNEQFF. The CDR3 DNA reads TGCGCCAGCAGCCTCGGGTGGACCTACAATGAGCAGTTCTTC. The rearrangement uses TRBV5-1 and TRBJ2-1; D remains unclear. The germline CDR1 and CDR2 sequences are SGHRS and YFSETQ. CDR3 size: 14 residues. Trimming pared 4 bases from V and 2 bases from J, leaving 10 bases between.

The chain employs TRBV29-1 and TRBJ1-1; no clear D gene. The germline V gene has CDR1 SQVTM and CDR2 ANQGSEA. This CDR3 is built from 11 residues. CDR3 sequence (DNA): TGCAGTTTTACTGCTAACACTGAAGCTTTCTTT. Its translation is CSFTANTEAFF. Using reference TRBV29-1 and TRBJ1-1 for the parts outside the CDR3, the full variable domain is SAVISQKPSRDICQRGTSLTIQCQVDSQVTMMFWYRQQPGQSLTLIATANQGSEATYESGFVIDKFPISRPNLTFSTLTVSNMSPEDSSIYLCSFTANTEAFFGQGTRLTVV.

This clonotype was seen many times. This chain uses TRBV6-2 or TRBV6-3 with TRBJ2-3; the D gene is possibly TRBD1 (6 bases). Trimming removed 0 bases from V and 3 bases from J, with 13 bases in between. Germline CDR1 is MNHEY and CDR2 is SVGEGT. The CDR3 spans 16 residues. DNA for the CDR3: TGTGCCAGCAGTTACTCGAAATGGGGGCGGACAGATACGCAGTATTTT. Its translation: CASSYSKWGRTDTQYF.

The chain couples TRBV20-1 to TRBJ2-7; D is uncertain. CDR1 and CDR2 from the germline V gene are DFQATT and SNEGSKA (reference sequence). The CDR3 consists of 12 residues. Deletions cut 6 bases from V and 5 bases from J, with 14 bases between. CDR3 DNA: TGCAGTGCCAGAAGGAACGACCACGAGCAGTACTTC. Translation gives CSARRNDHEQYF.